The 20 T cell receptor beta chains given below trace back to one sample, sequenced in a study of T cells in tumors after PD-1 blockade. TCRdb keeps only in-frame clones here, not all; method: immunoSEQ multiplex PCR. The sample lists 45,000 to 60,000 clones; approximately 75% were seen once. Sequencing used PBMCs, obtained before anti-PD-1 treatment. The receptors were sampled from a human donor with basal cell carcinoma.

The V call is TRBV2, the J call TRBJ2-7, with 8 bases lining up with TRBD1. CDR3 length: 15 residues. Germline CDR1 SNHLY, CDR2 FYNNEI. Trimming took 3 bases from V and 5 from J; bases not matched to a gene: 9. CDR3: CASSEGQGASHEQYF. In DNA form, the CDR3 reads TGTGCCAGCAGTGAGGGGCAGGGGGCGTCCCACGAGCAGTACTTC.

The chain uses TRBV15 and TRBJ2-7, with D perhaps given as TRBD1 or TRBD2 (6 bases each). This CDR3 region has 15 residues. Deletions cut 1 base from V and 4 bases from J, with 14 bases between. The germline CDR1 and CDR2 sequences are LNHNV and YYDKDF (reference sequence). The DNA of the CDR3 is TGTGCCACCAGCAGAGCGAGAGGGGGAGGATACGAGCAGTACTTC. Translation: CATSRARGGGYEQYF.

This clone turned up a few times. The J gene is TRBJ2-2, the V gene TRBV15; D unresolved. The germline V and J ends were trimmed by 0 bases and 8 bases, with 16 bases remaining between them. Per germline, CDR1 LNHNV and CDR2 YYDKDF (reference sequence). This CDR3 has 16 amino acids. The CDR3 nucleotides are TGTGCCACCAGCAGAGATAGTGGGCCCTCAGCGGGGGAGCTGTTTTTT. It translates to CATSRDSGPSAGELFF.

This sequence joins TRBV10-1 and TRBJ2-1; D is possibly TRBD2 (6 bases). This CDR3 comprises 15 residues. The germline V and J ends were trimmed by 5 bases and 2 bases, with 13 bases remaining between them. Germline V lookup: CDR1 WNHNN, CDR2 SYGVQD (reference sequence). The CDR3 loop reads CASSRGAGAYNEQFF. The CDR3 DNA sequence: TGCGCCAGCAGTCGCGGGGCGGGCGCCTACAATGAGCAGTTCTTC.

This rearrangement joins TRBV10-1 to TRBJ1-1; 8 bases agree with TRBD1. The CDR3 is made up of 13 amino acids. V lost 6 bases and J lost 4; bases outside the gene matches: 4. Germline CDR1 WNHNN, CDR2 SYGVQD (reference sequence). CDR3 nucleotide sequence: TGCGCCAGCAGACAGGGGGTGGTCACTGAAGCTTTCTTT. Translation gives CASRQGVVTEAFF.

V and J are TRBV3-1 (or the pseudogene TRBV3-2) and TRBJ2-4; TRBD2 aligns across 12 bases. Per the germline V gene, CDR1 is LGHDT and CDR2 is YNNKEL (reference sequence). Germline trimming cut 1 base from V and 2 bases from J; bases unmatched to any gene: 9. This CDR3 contains 19 residues. CDR3 sequence (DNA): TGTGCCAGCAGCCAAGTCCGCTGGACTAGCGGGATTTCCAAAAACATTCAGTACTTC. Translation gives CASSQVRWTSGISKNIQYF.

The chain recombines TRBV27 with TRBJ2-7; 9 positions match TRBD1. CDR3 length: 14 amino acids. The ends lost 7 bases at V and 4 bases at J; junction bases unmatched: 8. Germline-derived CDR1 and CDR2 are MNHEY and SMNVEV (reference sequence). The CDR3 reads CASKSDRGGYEQYF. In nucleotides, the CDR3 is TGTGCCAGCAAAAGCGACAGGGGGGGTTACGAGCAGTACTTC.

The chain couples TRBV5-6 to TRBJ1-2; D is ambiguous. The CDR3 has 14 amino acids. The germline V gene encodes CDR1 SGHDT and CDR2 YYEEEE. Trimming removed 6 bases at V and 7 bases at J, with 19 bases between. CDR3 DNA sequence: TGTGCCAGCACCTACCGACTCACTCCCCGTGGCTACACCTTC. Translating gives CASTYRLTPRGYTF.

The chain recombines TRBV6-2 or TRBV6-3 with TRBJ2-1; 11 bases are a match to TRBD2. The CDR3 covers 16 residues. Looked up from germline, CDR1 is MNHEY and CDR2 is SVGEGT. Trimming cost V 6 bases and J 8 bases; bases outside gene matches: 12. The DNA for the CDR3 is TGTGCCAGCAGCCTACCTAGCGGGGGGACCTCGGATGAGCAGTTCTTC. Protein sequence: CASSLPSGGTSDEQFF.

This clone occurred once. The chain couples TRBV28 to TRBJ1-4, with 7 bases matching TRBD1. Germline loops: CDR1 MDHEN, CDR2 SYDVKM. The CDR3 has 15 amino acids. J was trimmed by 3 bases and V by 5 bases; bases with no gene match: 6. For the CDR3, the DNA is TGTGCCAGCAGTACCCCCAGGGGGGCTAATGAAAAACTGTTTTTT. The encoded protein is CASSTPRGANEKLFF.

A few counts support this clone. The V gene is TRBV3-1 (or the pseudogene TRBV3-2), the J gene TRBJ1-6; D gene uncertain. Trimming took 0 bases from V and 0 from J, leaving 15 bases between them. The CDR3 loop spans 19 amino acids. Germline V gives CDR1 LGHDT, CDR2 YNNKEL (reference sequence). The CDR3 bases are TGTGCCAGCAGCCAAGATTTAGTCTTCTCAAGCTCCTATAATTCACCCCTCCACTTT. Translation gives CASSQDLVFSSSYNSPLHF.

The chain has TRBV5-4 and TRBJ2-3, with unresolved D. V lost 0 bases, J lost 4 bases, and 3 bases lay in between. The CDR3 has 12 amino acids. CDR1 and CDR2 (germline): SGHNT, YYREEE (reference sequence). CDR3 in amino acids: CASSLAADTQYF. In DNA form, the CDR3 reads TGTGCCAGCAGCTTGGCAGCAGATACGCAGTATTTT.

The rearrangement links TRBV30 to TRBJ1-1, with 9 bases lining up with TRBD1. J was trimmed by 4 bases and V by 1 base; bases with no gene match: 7. The CDR3 is 15 residues long. The germline V gene has CDR1 GTSNPN and CDR2 SVGIG (reference sequence). For the CDR3, the DNA is TGTGCCTGGAGTGGCACAGGGGGCAAGGGCACTGAAGCTTTCTTT. Translating it yields CAWSGTGGKGTEAFF.

The gene calls are TRBV7-9 and TRBJ1-5; TRBD1 matches 7 bases. The junction had 6 bases not matched to a gene; V was cut back by 2 bases and J by 2 bases. The CDR3 has 16 residues. Germline V gene sequence: CDR1 SEHNR, CDR2 FQNEAQ (reference sequence). The CDR3 bases are TGTGCCAGCAGCTTATGGTCCGACAGGGGCAATCAGCCCCAGCATTTT. Protein sequence: CASSLWSDRGNQPQHF.

Only a few counts were recorded for this clone. The chain recombines TRBV7-2 with TRBJ1-2; 7 positions match TRBD1. This CDR3 is built from 14 residues. The ends lost 5 bases at V and 6 bases at J; junction bases unmatched: 9. Germline V gene data show CDR1 as SGHTA and CDR2 as FQGNSA. This chain's CDR3 is CASSPPTGFNGYTF. In nucleotides, the CDR3 is TGTGCCAGCAGCCCCCCGACAGGGTTTAATGGCTACACCTTC.

This clone was found a few times. V gene TRBV30 combines with J gene TRBJ2-1; TRBD1 is a possible D gene (8 bases). Germline V gene lookup returns CDR1 GTSNPN and CDR2 SVGIG (reference sequence). The V gene lost 0 bases and the J gene lost 6 bases, with 15 bases spanning the gap. The length of the CDR3 is 15 residues. CDR3 in DNA: TGTGCCTGGAGTGTACGGACAGGGAGGGGCAATGAGCAGTTCTTC. Protein sequence: CAWSVRTGRGNEQFF. Full variable domain (rest looked up from reference TRBV30 and TRBJ2-1): SQTIHQWPATLVQPVGSPLSLECTVEGTSNPNLYWYRQAAGRGLQLLFYSVGIGQISSEVPQNLSASRPQDRQFILSSKKLLLSDSGFYLCAWSVRTGRGNEQFFGPGTRLTVL.

This chain uses TRBV29-1 with TRBJ1-1, with a possible D match to TRBD1 (5 bases). The germline V gene encodes CDR1 SQVTM and CDR2 ANQGSEA. The CDR3 length is 13 residues. Trimming left V 6 bases short and J 3 bases short, with 14 bases between. CDR3 bases: TGCAGCGTCCCGACCCGGGGGGACACTGAAGCTTTCTTT. Translation gives CSVPTRGDTEAFF. Drawing the rest from reference TRBV29-1 and TRBJ1-1, the complete variable domain is SAVISQKPSRDICQRGTSLTIQCQVDSQVTMMFWYRQQPGQSLTLIATANQGSEATYESGFVIDKFPISRPNLTFSTLTVSNMSPEDSSIYLCSVPTRGDTEAFFGQGTRLTVV.

The rearrangement links TRBV29-1 to TRBJ1-2, with TRBD1 as a possible D gene (6 bases). The CDR3 covers 12 residues. The V gene's germline CDR1 is SQVTM and CDR2 ANQGSEA. V was trimmed by 3 bases and J by 4 bases, leaving 9 bases between them. CDR3 in DNA: TGCAGCGTTGAGGCAGGGGTCTATGGCTACACCTTC. Translation gives CSVEAGVYGYTF.

About this clone: Different DNA sequences within this sample yield the same CDR3. The chain carries TRBV19 and TRBJ1-1; D ambiguous. This CDR3 has 14 residues. The V end lost 1 base, the J end lost 1 base, and 7 bases lay between the germline ends. Germline loops: CDR1 LNHDA, CDR2 SQIVND (reference sequence). The CDR3 loop reads CASSIAAPNTEAFF. In DNA, the CDR3 is TGTGCCAGTAGTATAGCTGCTCCGAACACTGAAGCTTTCTTT.

The chain links TRBV28 to TRBJ2-1; 9 bases match TRBD1. This CDR3 is built from 16 residues. The V and J ends lost 5 bases and 5 bases, in that order; junction bases with no gene match: 10. Germline V CDR1 and CDR2: MDHEN, SYDVKM. CDR3 DNA: TGTGCCAGCAGTACCCTGACAGGGGGTGGTAACAATGAGCAGTTCTTC. Translated: CASSTLTGGGNNEQFF.